This record looks at one T cell receptor (beta chain) sequence and its context. This sample is part of a study of T cells in Graves' hyperthyroidism and ophthalmopathy. Trimming shortened V by 5 bases and J by 1 base, and 12 bases separated the two germline ends. The CDR3 totals 14 residues. Germline CDR1 and CDR2: SGHNT and YENEEA. RNA transcripts served as the template for amplifying TCR beta CDR3 regions. Researchers ran a first-round RT-PCR on the TCR CDR3 using the HTBI primer set. TCRdb redid the calling of the multiplex PCR reads with MiXCR, one entry per CDR3 protein. The table records approximately 630,000 distinct CDR3 sequences, 15% to 20% of them present only once.

The clonotype comes from a woman aged 30 to 39 with Graves' hyperthyroidism. Sample: blood. The chain combines TRBV11-3 with TRBJ2-7, with D maybe TRBD1 (5 bases). The CDR3 here is CASSPTVSSYEQYF. The CDR3 DNA follows: TGTGCCAGCAGCCCGACAGTATCATCCTACGAGCAGTACTTC.